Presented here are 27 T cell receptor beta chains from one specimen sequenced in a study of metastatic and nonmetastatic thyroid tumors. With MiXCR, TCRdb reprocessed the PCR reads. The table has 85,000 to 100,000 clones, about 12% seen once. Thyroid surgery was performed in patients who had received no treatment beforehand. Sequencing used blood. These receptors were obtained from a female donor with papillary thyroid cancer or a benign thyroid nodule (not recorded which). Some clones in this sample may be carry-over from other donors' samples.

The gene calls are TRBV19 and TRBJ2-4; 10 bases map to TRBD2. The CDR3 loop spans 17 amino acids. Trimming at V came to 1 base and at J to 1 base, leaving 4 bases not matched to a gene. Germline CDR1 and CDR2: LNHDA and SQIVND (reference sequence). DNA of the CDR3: TGTGCCAGTAGTATAGCTAGCGGGAGAGATGCCAAAAACATTCAGTACTTC. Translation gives CASSIASGRDAKNIQYF.

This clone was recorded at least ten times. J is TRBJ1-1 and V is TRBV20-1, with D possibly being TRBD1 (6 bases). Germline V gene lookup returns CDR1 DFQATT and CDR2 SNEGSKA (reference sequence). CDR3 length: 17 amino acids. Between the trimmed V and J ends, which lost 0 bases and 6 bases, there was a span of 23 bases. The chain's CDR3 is CSARDQGAGVGRAEAFF. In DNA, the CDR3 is TGCAGTGCTAGAGATCAAGGGGCAGGGGTGGGCAGAGCTGAAGCTTTCTTT.

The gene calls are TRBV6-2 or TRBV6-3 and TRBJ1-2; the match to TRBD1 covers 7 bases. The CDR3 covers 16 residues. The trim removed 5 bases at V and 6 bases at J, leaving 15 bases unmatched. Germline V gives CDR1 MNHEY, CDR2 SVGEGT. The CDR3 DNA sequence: TGTGCCAGCAGTCCCGGCCTCGGGGCAGGGGGAAATGGCTACACCTTC. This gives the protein CASSPGLGAGGNGYTF.

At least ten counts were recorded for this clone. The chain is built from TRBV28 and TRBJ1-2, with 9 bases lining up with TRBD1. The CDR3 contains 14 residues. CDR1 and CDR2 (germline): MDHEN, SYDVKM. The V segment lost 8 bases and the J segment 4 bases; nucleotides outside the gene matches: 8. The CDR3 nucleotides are TGTGCCAGCGGGGAAAGGACAGGGGTCTATGGCTACACCTTC. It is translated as CASGERTGVYGYTF.

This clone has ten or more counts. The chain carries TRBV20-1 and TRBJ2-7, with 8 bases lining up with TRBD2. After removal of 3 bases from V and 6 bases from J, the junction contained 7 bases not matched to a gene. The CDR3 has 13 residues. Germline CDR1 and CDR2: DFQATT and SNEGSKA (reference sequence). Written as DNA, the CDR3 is TGCAGTGCTAGCGGGACTAGTCAGTCCGAGCAGTACTTC. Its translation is CSASGTSQSEQYF.

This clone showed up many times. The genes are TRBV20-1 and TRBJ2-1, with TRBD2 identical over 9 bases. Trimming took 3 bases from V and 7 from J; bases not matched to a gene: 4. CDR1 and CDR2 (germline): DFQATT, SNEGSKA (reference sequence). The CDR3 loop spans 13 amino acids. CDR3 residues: CSASYLAGNEQFF. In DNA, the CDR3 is TGCAGTGCTAGTTATCTAGCGGGGAATGAGCAGTTCTTC.

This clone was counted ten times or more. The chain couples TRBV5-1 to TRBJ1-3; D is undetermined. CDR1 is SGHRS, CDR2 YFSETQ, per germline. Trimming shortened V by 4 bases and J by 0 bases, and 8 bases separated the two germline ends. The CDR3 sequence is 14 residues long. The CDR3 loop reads CASSQTASGNTIYF. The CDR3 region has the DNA TGCGCCAGCAGCCAAACAGCCTCTGGAAACACCATATATTTT. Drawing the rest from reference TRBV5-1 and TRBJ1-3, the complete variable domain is KAGVTQTPRYLIKTRGQQVTLSCSPISGHRSVSWYQQTPGQGLQFLFEYFSETQRNKGNFPGRFSGRQFSNSRSEMNVSTLELGDSALYLCASSQTASGNTIYFGEGSWLTVV.

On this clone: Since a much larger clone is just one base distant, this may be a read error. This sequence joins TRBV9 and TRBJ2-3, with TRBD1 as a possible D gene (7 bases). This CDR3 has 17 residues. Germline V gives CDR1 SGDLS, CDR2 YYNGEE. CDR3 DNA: TGTACCAGCAGCGCCTTTGTACAGGGGACTCAGCCAGATACGCAGTATTTT. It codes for CTSSAFVQGTQPDTQYF.

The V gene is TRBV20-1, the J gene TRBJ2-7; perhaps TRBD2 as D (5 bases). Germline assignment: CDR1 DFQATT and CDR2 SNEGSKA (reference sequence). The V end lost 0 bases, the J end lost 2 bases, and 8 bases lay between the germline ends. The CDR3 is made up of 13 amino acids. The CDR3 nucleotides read TGCAGTGCTAGAGATCGGGAAACCTACGAGCAGTACGTC. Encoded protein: CSARDRETYEQYV.

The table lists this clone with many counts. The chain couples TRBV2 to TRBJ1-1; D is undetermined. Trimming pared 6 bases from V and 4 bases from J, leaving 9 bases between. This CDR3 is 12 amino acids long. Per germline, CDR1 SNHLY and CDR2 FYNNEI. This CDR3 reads CASSERVTEAFF. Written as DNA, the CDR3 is TGTGCCAGCAGCGAAAGGGTCACTGAAGCTTTCTTT.

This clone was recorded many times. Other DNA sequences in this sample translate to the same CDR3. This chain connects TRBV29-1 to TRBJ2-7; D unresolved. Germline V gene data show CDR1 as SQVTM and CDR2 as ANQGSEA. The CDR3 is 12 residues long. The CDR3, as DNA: TGCAGACCCACGGGCAGCCCCCCTGAGACGTACTTC. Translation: CRPTGSPPETYF.

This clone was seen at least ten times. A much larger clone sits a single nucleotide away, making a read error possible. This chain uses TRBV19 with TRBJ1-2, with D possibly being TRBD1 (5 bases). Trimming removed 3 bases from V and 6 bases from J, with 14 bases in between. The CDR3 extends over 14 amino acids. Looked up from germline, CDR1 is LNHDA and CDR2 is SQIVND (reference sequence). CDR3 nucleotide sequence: TGTGCCAGTAGTATCGGACGGGGGGACCATGGCTACACCTTC. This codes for CASSIGRGDHGYTF.

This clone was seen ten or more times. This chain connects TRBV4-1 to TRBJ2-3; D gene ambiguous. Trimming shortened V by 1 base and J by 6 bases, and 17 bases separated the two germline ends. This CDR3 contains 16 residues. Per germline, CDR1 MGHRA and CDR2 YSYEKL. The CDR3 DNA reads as TGCGCCAGCAGCCAAGTTGGTCGTACCGGGTCCGATACGCAGTATTTT. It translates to CASSQVGRTGSDTQYF.

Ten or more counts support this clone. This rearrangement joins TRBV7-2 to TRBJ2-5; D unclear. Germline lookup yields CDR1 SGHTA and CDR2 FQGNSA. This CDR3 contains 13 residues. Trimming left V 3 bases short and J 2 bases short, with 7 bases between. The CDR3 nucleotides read TGTGCCAGCAGCTTTGTCAGGCAAGAGACCCAGTACTTC. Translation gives CASSFVRQETQYF.

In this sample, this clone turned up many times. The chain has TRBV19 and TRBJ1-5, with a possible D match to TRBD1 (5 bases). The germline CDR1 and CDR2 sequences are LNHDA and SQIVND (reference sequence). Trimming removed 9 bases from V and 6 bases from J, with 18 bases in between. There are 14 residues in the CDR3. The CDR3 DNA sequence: TGTGCCAGCCGAGATGGGGGGACTCGTCAGCCCCAGCATTTT. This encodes CASRDGGTRQPQHF.

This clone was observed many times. CDR3 nucleotide sequence: TGTGCCAGCAGTCAATCCTACGAGCAGTACTTC. The encoded protein is CASSQSYEQYF. The rearrangement uses TRBV12-3 or TRBV12-4 and TRBJ2-7; D ambiguous. The CDR3 totals 11 residues. Trimming took off 5 bases at V and 1 base at J, with 3 bases between the two ends.

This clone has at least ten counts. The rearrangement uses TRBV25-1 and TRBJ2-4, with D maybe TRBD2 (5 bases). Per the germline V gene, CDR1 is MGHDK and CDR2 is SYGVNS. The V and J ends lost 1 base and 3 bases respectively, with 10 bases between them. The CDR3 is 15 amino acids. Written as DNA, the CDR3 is TGTGCCAGCAGTGAATCGGATGAGGGCAAAAACATTCAGTACTTC. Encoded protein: CASSESDEGKNIQYF.

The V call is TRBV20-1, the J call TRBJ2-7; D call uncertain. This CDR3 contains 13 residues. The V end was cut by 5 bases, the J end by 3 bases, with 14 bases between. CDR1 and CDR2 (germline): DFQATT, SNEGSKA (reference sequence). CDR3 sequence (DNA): TGCAGTGCTGGAATGTCTGCCGTCTACGAGCAGTACTTC. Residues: CSAGMSAVYEQYF.

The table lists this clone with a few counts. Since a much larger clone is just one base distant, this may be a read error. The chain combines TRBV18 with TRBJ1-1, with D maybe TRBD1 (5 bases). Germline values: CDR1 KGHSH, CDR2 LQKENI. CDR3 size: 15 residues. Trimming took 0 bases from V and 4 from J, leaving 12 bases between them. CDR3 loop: CASSPPARGVTEAFF. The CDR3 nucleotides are TGTGCCAGCTCACCACCTGCGAGGGGAGTCACTGAAGCTTTCTTT.

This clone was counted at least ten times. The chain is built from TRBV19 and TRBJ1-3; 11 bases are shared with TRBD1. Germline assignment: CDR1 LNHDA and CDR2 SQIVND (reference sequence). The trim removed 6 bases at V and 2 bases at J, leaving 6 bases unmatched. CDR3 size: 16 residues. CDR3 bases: TGTGCCAGTAGCGACGGGACAGGGGGAGCTGGAAACACCATATATTTT. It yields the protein CASSDGTGGAGNTIYF.

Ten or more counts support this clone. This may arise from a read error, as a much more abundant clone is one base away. Here the CDR3 DNA reads TGTGCCTGCAGCCCTGATAGCGGGAGGGTGACCGGGGAGCTGTTTTTT. Translated: CACSPDSGRVTGELFF. J is TRBJ2-2 and V is TRBV5-6, with TRBD2 matching 11 bases. The CDR3 has 16 residues. Germline CDR1 reads SGHDT; CDR2 reads YYEEEE.

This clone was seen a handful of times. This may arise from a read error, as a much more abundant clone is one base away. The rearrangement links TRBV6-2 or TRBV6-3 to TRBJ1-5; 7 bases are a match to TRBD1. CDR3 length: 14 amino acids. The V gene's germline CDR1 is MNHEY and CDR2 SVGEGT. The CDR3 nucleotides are TGTGCCAGCGGTTATCCGGGACAGTATCAGCCCCAGCATTTT. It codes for CASGYPGQYQPQHF.

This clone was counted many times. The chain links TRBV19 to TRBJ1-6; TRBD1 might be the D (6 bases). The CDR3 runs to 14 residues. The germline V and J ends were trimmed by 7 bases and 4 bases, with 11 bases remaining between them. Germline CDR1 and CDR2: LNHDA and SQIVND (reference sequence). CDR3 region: CASTPDSYNSPLHF. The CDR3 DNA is TGTGCCAGTACTCCGGACAGTTATAATTCACCCCTCCACTTT.

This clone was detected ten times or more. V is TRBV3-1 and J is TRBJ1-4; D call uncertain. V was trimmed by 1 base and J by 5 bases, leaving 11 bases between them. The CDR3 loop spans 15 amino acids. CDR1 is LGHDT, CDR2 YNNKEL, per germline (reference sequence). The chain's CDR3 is CASSQGVGNNEKLFF. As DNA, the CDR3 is TGTGCCAGCAGCCAAGGGGTGGGTAACAATGAAAAACTGTTTTTT.

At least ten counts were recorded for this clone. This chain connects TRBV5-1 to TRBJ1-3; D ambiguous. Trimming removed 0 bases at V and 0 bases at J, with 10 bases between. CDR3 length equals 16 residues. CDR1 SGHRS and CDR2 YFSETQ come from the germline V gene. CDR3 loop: CASSLGQGASGNTIYF. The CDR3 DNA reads TGCGCCAGCAGCTTGGGGCAAGGCGCCTCTGGAAACACCATATATTTT.

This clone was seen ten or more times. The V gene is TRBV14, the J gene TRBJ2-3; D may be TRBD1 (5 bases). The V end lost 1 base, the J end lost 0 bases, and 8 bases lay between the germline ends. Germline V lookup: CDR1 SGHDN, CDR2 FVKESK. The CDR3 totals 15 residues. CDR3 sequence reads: CASSQGTSSTDTQYF. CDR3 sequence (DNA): TGTGCCAGCAGCCAAGGGACATCTAGCACAGATACGCAGTATTTT.

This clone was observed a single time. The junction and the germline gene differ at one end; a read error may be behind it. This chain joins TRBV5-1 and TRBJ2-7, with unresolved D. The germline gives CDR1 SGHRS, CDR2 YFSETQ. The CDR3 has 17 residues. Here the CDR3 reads CASSFPDGPESNYEQCF. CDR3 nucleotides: TGCGCCAGCAGCTTTCCCGACGGCCCCGAATCTAACTACGAGCAGTGCTTC.